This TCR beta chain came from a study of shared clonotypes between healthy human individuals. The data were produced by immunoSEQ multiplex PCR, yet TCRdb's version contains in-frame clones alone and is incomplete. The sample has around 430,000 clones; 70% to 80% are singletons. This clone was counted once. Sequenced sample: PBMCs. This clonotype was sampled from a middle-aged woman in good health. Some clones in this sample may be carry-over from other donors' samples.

The CDR3 DNA sequence: TGCAGCGTTGGTGTAGGATTTACACGGGGGCAGTACTTC. It codes for CSVGVGFTRGQYF. The chain combines TRBV29-1 with TRBJ2-7, with D possibly matching TRBD2 (5 bases). Trimming took off 4 bases at V and 9 bases at J, with 19 bases between the two ends. Germline assignment: CDR1 SQVTM and CDR2 ANQGSEA. The CDR3 contains 13 residues.